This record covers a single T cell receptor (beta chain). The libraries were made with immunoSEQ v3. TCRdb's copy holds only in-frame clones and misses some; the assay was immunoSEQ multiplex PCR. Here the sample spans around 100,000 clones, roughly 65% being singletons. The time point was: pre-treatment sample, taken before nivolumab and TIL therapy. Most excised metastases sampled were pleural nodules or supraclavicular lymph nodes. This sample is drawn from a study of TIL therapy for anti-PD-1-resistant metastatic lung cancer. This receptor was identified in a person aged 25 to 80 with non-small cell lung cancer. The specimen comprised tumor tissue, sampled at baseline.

Here the CDR3 DNA reads TGCAGTGCTAGTCCACGGGGGGGGGTAGACTATGGCTACACCTTC. This encodes CSASPRGGVDYGYTF. The chain employs TRBV20-1 and TRBJ1-2; possibly TRBD1 for D (5 bases). Germline V CDR1 and CDR2: DFQATT, SNEGSKA (reference sequence). V lost 3 bases and J lost 3, with 17 bases in between. CDR3 length: 15 residues.